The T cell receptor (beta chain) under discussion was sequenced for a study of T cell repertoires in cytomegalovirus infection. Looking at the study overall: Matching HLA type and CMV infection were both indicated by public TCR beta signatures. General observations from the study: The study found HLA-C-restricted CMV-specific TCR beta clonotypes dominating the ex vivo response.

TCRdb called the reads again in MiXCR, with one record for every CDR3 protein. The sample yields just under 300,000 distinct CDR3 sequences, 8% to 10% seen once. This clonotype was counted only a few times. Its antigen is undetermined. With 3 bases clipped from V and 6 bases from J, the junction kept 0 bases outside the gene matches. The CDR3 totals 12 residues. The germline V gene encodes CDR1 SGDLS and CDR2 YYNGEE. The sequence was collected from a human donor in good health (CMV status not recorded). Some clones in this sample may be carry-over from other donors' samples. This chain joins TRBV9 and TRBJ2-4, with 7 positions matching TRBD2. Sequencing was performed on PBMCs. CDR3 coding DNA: TGTGCCAGCAGCGGGGGGGGAAACATTCAGTACTTC. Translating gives CASSGGGNIQYF.